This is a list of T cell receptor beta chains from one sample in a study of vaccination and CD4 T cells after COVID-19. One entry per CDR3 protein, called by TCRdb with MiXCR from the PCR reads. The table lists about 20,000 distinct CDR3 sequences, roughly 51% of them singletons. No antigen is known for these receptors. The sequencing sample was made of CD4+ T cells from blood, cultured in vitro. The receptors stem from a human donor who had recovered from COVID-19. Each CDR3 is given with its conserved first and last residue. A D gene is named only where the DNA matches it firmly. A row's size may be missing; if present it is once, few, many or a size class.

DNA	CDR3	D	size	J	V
TGTGCCAGCAGCTTTGACCCCCAGGGACTAGCTAACTACAATGAGCAGTTCTTC	CASSFDPQGLANYNEQFF	NA	NA	TRBJ2-1	TRBV12-1
TGTGCCAGCAGCTCCACAGGGACAACTAATGAAAAACTGTTTTTT	CASSSTGTTNEKLFF	NA	NA	TRBJ1-4	TRBV7-9
TGTGCCAGCAGTTACATAGCCGGTCAGGGGGCCAAAAACATTCAGTACTTC	CASSYIAGQGAKNIQYF	NA	few	TRBJ2-4	TRBV12-3/TRBV12-4
TGTGCCAGCAGTGAAATGCGGTATGAGCAGTTCTTC	CASSEMRYEQFF	NA	NA	TRBJ2-1	TRBV6-1
TGTGCCAGCACCGCGACTAGCGGGGGCCGGGGGACCCAGTACTTC	CASTATSGGRGTQYF	TRBD2	NA	TRBJ2-5	TRBV12-3/TRBV12-4
TGTGCCAGCAGCTTACTACTAGCGGGAGGCCTAGCCAAAAACATTCAGTACTTC	CASSLLLAGGLAKNIQYF	TRBD2	NA	TRBJ2-4	TRBV7-9
TGCGCCAGCAGCCAAGACTATGGCAATGAGCAGTTCTTC	CASSQDYGNEQFF	NA	NA	TRBJ2-1	TRBV4-3
TGTGCCATCAGTATAGGACCGATCAATCAGCCCCAGCATTTT	CAISIGPINQPQHF	NA	NA	TRBJ1-5	TRBV10-3
TGTGCCAGCAGCGTAGAACTAGCGGGGACCTACGAGCAGTACTTC	CASSVELAGTYEQYF	TRBD2	few	TRBJ2-7	TRBV9
TGTGCCAGCAGCTTGGGGGTGGGCATTCAGTACTTC	CASSLGVGIQYF	NA	NA	TRBJ2-4	TRBV7-9
TGTGCCAGCAGCAAAGGAGAAAGGCACTCACGCTACAATGAGCAGTTCTTC	CASSKGERHSRYNEQFF	NA	NA	TRBJ2-1	TRBV21-1
TGTGCCATCAACGAGGGGGACAGAACTAATCAGCCCCAGCATTTT	CAINEGDRTNQPQHF	TRBD1	NA	TRBJ1-5	TRBV10-3
TGTGCCACCCAGACTAGCGGGAGTGTCGAGACCCAGTACTTC	CATQTSGSVETQYF	TRBD2	NA	TRBJ2-5	TRBV19
TGTGCCAGCACGAGGCCTCGTGGCACAGATACGCAGTATTTT	CASTRPRGTDTQYF	NA	few	TRBJ2-3	TRBV6-2/TRBV6-3
TGTGCCATCAGTGAGGTCCGTCAGCCCCAGCATTTT	CAISEVRQPQHF	NA	NA	TRBJ1-5	TRBV10-3
TGTGCCAGCAGTATCGACATCTATGGCTACACCTTC	CASSIDIYGYTF	NA	NA	TRBJ1-2	TRBV28
TGCAGTGCTAGAGGCGGCTCCAGGGGGGGGACTGAAGCTTTCTTT	CSARGGSRGGTEAFF	TRBD1	NA	TRBJ1-1	TRBV20-1
TGTGCCAGCAGTTTCATGGGGAGCCAGCCCCAGCATTTT	CASSFMGSQPQHF	NA	NA	TRBJ1-5	TRBV28
TGTGCCAGCAGGATGGGACAGGGAGGCGGGATTACGCAGTATTTT	CASRMGQGGGITQYF	TRBD1	NA	TRBJ2-3	TRBV6-1
TGCGCCAGCAGAGGGACAGGGGGTTACAATGAGCAGTTCTTC	CASRGTGGYNEQFF	TRBD1	NA	TRBJ2-1	TRBV10-2
TGTGCCATCAGTGAGTCGGGACAGGCCTGGGGCTACACCTTC	CAISESGQAWGYTF	TRBD1	NA	TRBJ1-2	TRBV10-3
TGTGCCAGTACCCGGACAGGCCTTCAGAACACCGGGGAGCTGTTTTTT	CASTRTGLQNTGELFF	TRBD1	few	TRBJ2-2	TRBV19
TGTGCCAGCAGCTTAGTAGGGGTGAGCTCTGGGGCCAACGTCCTGACTTTC	CASSLVGVSSGANVLTF	NA	medium-sized	TRBJ2-6	TRBV7-8
TGTGCCAGCAGGGGACAGGGGCGCAAAGAGACCCAGTACTTC	CASRGQGRKETQYF	TRBD1	few	TRBJ2-5	TRBV27
TGCGCCAGCAGTCAGACTAGTCCTAGCACAGATACGCAGTATTTT	CASSQTSPSTDTQYF	NA	NA	TRBJ2-3	TRBV5-1